These T cell receptor beta chains were read from a single sample in a study of Graves' ophthalmopathy and Graves' hyperthyroidism. MiXCR was run by TCRdb on the multiplex PCR reads, yielding one entry per CDR3 protein. The sample includes some 380,000 distinct CDR3 sequences, 15% seen only once; the top ten take around 6.6%. What was sequenced was peripheral blood. Every receptor here comes from a woman between 18 and 29 years old with stable Graves' hyperthyroidism. The CDR3 runs from the conserved cysteine through the conserved F or W. Fields, in order: D gene, clone size, V gene, J gene, CDR3 protein, CDR3 DNA. The D gene is left open where the match is weak. Clone size is shown for a subset of rows, as once, few, many or a class of expanded clone.

-	-	TRBV6-1	TRBJ1-5	CASSPMIGIGNQPQHF	TGTGCCAGCAGTCCCATGATAGGGATTGGGAATCAGCCCCAGCATTTT
-	many	TRBV6-1	TRBJ1-1	CASSPVGTEAFF	TGTGCCAGCAGCCCGGTTGGGACTGAAGCTTTCTTT
-	many	TRBV29-1	TRBJ2-7	CSVVVVSTYEQYF	TGCAGCGTTGTCGTCGTTTCCACCTACGAGCAGTACTTC
-	many	TRBV15	TRBJ2-5	CATSRRDGQETQYF	TGTGCCACCAGCAGAAGGGACGGACAAGAGACCCAGTACTTC
-	few	TRBV9	TRBJ1-6	CASSVDSRPLHF	TGTGCCAGCAGCGTCGACAGTAGACCCCTCCACTTT
-	-	TRBV6-1	TRBJ2-7	CASRSAHGLGNEQYF	TGTGCCAGCAGAAGTGCCCACGGACTTGGGAACGAGCAGTACTTC
-	-	TRBV6-1	TRBJ1-5	CASSRPGSYQPQHF	TGTGCCAGCAGCCGGCCAGGATCCTATCAGCCCCAGCATTTT
-	few	TRBV4-1	TRBJ2-4	CASSQDPVGIAKNIQYF	TGCGCCAGCAGCCAAGACCCGGTAGGGATAGCCAAAAACATTCAGTACTTC
-	many	TRBV28	TRBJ1-5	CASRAPGPANQPQHF	TGTGCCAGCAGGGCACCGGGACCGGCAAATCAGCCCCAGCATTTT
-	-	TRBV27	TRBJ2-5	CASSYSMAQHQETQYF	TGTGCCAGCAGTTACTCGATGGCCCAGCACCAAGAGACCCAGTACTTC
-	few	TRBV20-1	TRBJ1-3	CSATGVGNTIYF	TGCAGTGCTACTGGAGTTGGAAACACCATATATTTT
-	-	TRBV11-1	TRBJ2-2	CASSSDGYTGELFF	TGTGCCAGCAGCTCCGACGGGTACACCGGGGAGCTGTTTTTT
-	many	TRBV19	TRBJ1-1	CASSFRNTEAFF	TGTGCCAGTAGTTTTCGGAACACTGAAGCTTTCTTT
-	-	TRBV12-3/TRBV12-4	TRBJ1-5	CASSFGGGPNQPQHF	TGTGCCAGCAGCTTCGGGGGAGGACCCAATCAGCCCCAGCATTTT
-	few	TRBV15	TRBJ1-5	CATSRDEAGPHQPQHF	TGTGCCACCAGCAGAGATGAGGCGGGGCCCCATCAACCCCAGCATTTT
-	many	TRBV12-5	TRBJ2-2	CASGLVLGTAAGELFF	TGTGCTAGTGGTTTGGTTCTGGGCACCGCGGCCGGGGAGCTGTTTTTT